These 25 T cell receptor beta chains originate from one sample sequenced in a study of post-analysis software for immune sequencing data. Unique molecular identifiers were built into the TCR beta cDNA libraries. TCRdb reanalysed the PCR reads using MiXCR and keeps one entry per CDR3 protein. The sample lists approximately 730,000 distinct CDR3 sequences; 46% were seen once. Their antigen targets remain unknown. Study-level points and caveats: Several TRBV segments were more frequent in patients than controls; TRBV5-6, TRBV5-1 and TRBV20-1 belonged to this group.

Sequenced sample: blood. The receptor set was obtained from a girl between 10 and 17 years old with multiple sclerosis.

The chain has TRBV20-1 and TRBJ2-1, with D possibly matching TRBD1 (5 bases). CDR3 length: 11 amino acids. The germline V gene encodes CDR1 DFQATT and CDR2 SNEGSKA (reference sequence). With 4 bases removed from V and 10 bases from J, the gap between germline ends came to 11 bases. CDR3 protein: CSATPSGEQFF. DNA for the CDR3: TGCAGTGCTACCCCCTCAGGGGAGCAGTTCTTC.

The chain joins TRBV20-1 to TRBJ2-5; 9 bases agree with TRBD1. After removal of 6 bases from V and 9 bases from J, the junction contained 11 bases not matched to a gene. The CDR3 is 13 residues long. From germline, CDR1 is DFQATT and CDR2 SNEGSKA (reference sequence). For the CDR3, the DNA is TGCAGTGCAAACAGGGGGCGCGGGGAGGCCCAGTACTTC. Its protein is CSANRGRGEAQYF.

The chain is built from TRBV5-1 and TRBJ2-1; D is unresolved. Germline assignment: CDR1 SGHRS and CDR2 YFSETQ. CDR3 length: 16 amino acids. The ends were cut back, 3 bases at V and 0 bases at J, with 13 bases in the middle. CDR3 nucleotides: TGCGCCAGCAGCTCGACGACTCGTAGCTCCTACAATGAGCAGTTCTTC. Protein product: CASSSTTRSSYNEQFF.

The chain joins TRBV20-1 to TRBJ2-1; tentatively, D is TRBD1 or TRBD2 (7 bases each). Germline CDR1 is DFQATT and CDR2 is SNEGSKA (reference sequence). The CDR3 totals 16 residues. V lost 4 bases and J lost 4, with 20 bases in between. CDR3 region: CSAIRNRGGIYNEQFF. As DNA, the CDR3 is TGCAGTGCTATACGAAACAGGGGAGGGATTTACAATGAGCAGTTCTTC.

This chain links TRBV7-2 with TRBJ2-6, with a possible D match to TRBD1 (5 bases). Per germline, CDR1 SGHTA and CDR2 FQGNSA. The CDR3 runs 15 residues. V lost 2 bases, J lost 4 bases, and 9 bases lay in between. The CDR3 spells CASSLQGGGANVLTF. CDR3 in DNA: TGTGCCAGCAGCTTACAGGGTGGCGGGGCCAACGTCCTGACTTTC.

This CDR3 is CASTGSSTDTQYF. The CDR3 region has the DNA TGTGCCAGCACGGGGAGTAGCACAGATACGCAGTATTTT. The chain combines TRBV12-3 or TRBV12-4 with TRBJ2-3, with D tentatively TRBD2 (5 bases). The CDR3 length is 13 residues. The germline V and J ends were trimmed by 7 bases and 0 bases, with 8 bases remaining between them.

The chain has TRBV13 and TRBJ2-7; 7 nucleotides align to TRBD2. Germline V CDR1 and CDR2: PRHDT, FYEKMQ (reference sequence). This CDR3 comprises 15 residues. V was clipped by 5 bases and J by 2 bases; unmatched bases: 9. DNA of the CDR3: TGTGCCAGCAGCCCAGGGCCAGGGAGGGCCTACGAGCAGTACTTC. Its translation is CASSPGPGRAYEQYF.

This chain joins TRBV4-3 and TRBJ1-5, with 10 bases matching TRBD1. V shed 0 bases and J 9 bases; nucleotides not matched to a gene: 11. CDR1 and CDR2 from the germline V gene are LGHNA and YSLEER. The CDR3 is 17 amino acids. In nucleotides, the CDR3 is TGCGCCAGCAGCCAAGATCTGGGGACAGGGGCCGTAAGGCCCCAGCATTTT. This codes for CASSQDLGTGAVRPQHF.

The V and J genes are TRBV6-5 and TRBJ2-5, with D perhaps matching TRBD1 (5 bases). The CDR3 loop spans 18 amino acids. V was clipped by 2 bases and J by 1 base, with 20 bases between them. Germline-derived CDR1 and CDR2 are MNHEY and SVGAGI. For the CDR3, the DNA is TGTGCCAGCAGTTACCTGAACTCTCTGACAGATACCCAAGAGACCCAGTACTTC. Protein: CASSYLNSLTDTQETQYF.

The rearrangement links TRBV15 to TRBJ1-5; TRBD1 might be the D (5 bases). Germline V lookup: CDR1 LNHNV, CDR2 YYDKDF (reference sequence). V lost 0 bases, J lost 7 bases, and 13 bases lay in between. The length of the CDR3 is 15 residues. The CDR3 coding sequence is TGTGCCACCAGCAGAGATGTGGGGCGCGGACAGCCCCAGCATTTT. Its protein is CATSRDVGRGQPQHF.

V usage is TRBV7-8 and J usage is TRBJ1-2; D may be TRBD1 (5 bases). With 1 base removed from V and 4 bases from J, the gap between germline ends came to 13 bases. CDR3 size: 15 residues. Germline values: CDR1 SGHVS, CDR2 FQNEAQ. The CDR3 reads CASSLVLGPLYGYTF. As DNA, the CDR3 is TGTGCCAGCAGCTTAGTGCTGGGACCCCTCTATGGCTACACCTTC. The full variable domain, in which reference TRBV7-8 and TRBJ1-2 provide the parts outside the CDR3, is GAGVSQSPRYKVAKRGQDVALRCDPISGHVSLFWYQQALGQGPEFLTYFQNEAQLDKSGLPSDRFFAERPEGSVSTLKIQRTQQEDSAVYLCASSLVLGPLYGYTFGSGTRLTVV.

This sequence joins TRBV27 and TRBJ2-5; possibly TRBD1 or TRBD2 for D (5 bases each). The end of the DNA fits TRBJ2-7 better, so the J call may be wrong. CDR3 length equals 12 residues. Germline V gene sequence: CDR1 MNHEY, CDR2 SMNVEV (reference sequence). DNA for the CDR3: TGTGCCAGCAGTTTAATGGGGGACGAGCAGTACTTC. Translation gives CASSLMGDEQYF.

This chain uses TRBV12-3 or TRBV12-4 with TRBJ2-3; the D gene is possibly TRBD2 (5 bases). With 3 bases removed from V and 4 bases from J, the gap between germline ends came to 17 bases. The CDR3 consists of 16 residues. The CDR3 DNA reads TGTGCCAGCAGTTTGGAGGCGGGCAGAGGCTCAGATACGCAGTATTTT. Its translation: CASSLEAGRGSDTQYF.

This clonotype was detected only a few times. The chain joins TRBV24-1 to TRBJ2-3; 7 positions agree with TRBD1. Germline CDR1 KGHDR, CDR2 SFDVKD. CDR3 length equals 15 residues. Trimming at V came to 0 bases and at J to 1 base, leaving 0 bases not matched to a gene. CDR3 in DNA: TGTGCCACCAGTGATTTGGGACAGGGCACAGATACGCAGTATTTT. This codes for CATSDLGQGTDTQYF.

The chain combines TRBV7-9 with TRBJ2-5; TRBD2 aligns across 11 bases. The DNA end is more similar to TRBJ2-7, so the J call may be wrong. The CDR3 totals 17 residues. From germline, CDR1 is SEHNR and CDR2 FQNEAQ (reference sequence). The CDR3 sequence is CASSKRELAGAVYEQYF. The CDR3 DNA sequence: TGTGCCAGCAGCAAACGAGAACTAGCGGGAGCGGTCTACGAGCAGTACTTC.

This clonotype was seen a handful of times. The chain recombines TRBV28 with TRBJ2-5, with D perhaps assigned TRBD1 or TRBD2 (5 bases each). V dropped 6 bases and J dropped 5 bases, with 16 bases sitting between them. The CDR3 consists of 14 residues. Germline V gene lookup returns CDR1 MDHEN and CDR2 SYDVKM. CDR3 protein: CASSLRDLGETQYF. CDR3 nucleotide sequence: TGTGCCAGCAGCCTCAGGGACCTGGGGGAGACCCAGTACTTC.

CDR3 loop: CASSLDGFGQGEQYF. The CDR3 DNA sequence: TGTGCCAGCAGCTTAGACGGTTTTGGGCAGGGCGAGCAGTACTTC. The rearrangement joins TRBV7-6 to TRBJ2-5, with D possibly being TRBD1 (5 bases). The J call may be mistaken, given a closer DNA end match to TRBJ2-7. The germline gives CDR1 SGHVS, CDR2 FNYEAQ. This CDR3 contains 15 residues.

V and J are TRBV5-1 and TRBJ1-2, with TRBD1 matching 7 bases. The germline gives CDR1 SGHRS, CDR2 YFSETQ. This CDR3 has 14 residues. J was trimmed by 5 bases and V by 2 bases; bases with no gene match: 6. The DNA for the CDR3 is TGCGCCAGCAGCTTTGAGGGGGCGAATTATGGCTACACCTTC. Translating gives CASSFEGANYGYTF.

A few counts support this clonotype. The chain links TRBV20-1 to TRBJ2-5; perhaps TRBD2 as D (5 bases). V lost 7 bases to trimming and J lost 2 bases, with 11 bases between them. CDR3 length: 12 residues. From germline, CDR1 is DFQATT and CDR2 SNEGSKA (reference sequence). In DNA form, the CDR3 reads TGCAGTGTGAGGGCGAATCAAGAGACCCAGTACTTC. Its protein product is CSVRANQETQYF.

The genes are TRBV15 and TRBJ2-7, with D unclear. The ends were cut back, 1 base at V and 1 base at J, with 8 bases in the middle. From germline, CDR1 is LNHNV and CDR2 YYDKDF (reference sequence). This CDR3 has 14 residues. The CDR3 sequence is CATSRVGRSYEQYF. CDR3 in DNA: TGTGCCACCAGCAGAGTGGGCAGATCCTACGAGCAGTACTTC.

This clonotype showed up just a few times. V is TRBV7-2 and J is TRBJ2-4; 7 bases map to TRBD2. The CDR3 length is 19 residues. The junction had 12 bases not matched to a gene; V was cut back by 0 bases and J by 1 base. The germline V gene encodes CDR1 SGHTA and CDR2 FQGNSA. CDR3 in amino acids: CASSLAVRAGNLAKNIQYF. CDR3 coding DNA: TGTGCCAGCAGCTTAGCGGTCCGAGCGGGAAACCTTGCCAAAAACATTCAGTACTTC.

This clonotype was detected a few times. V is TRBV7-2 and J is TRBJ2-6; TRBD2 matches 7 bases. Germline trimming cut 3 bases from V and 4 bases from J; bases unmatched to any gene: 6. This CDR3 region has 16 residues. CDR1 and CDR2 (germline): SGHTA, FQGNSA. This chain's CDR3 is CASSLGLSKGANVLTF. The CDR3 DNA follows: TGTGCCAGCAGCTTGGGACTATCAAAAGGGGCCAACGTCCTGACTTTC.

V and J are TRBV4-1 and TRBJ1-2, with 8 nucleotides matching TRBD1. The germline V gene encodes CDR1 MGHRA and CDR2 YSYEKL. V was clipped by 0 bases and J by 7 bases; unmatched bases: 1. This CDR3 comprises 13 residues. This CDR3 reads CASSQDDRGGYTF. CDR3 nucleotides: TGCGCCAGCAGCCAAGACGACAGGGGTGGCTACACCTTC.

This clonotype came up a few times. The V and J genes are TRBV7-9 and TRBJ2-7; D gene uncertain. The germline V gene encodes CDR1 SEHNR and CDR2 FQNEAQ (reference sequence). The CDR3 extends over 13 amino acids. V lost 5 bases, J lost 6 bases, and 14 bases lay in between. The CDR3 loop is CASSTPRFGEQYF. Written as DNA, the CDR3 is TGTGCCAGCAGCACCCCGAGGTTCGGCGAGCAGTACTTC.

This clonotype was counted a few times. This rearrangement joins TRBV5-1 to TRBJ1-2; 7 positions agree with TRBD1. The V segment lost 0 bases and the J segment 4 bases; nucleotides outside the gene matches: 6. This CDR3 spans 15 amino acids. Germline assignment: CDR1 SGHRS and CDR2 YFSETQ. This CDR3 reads CASSLGQGVVYGYTF. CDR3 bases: TGCGCCAGCAGCTTGGGACAGGGCGTCGTCTATGGCTACACCTTC.